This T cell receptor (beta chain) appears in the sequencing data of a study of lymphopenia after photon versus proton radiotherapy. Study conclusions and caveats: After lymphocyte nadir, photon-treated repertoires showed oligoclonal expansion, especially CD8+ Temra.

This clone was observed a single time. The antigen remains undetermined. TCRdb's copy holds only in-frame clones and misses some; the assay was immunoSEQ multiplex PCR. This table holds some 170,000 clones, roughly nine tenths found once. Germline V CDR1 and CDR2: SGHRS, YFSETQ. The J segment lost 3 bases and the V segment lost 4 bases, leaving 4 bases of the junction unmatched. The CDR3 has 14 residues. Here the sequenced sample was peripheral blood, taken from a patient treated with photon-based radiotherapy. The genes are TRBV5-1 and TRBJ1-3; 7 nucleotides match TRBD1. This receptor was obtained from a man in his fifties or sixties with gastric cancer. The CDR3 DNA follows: TGCGCCAGCAGCCAGAACAGGGGTGGAAACACCATATATTTT. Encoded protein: CASSQNRGGNTIYF.